A selection of T cell receptor beta chains follows, all from one sample in a study of sequential checkpoint blockade in melanoma. TCRdb keeps only in-frame clones here, not all; method: immunoSEQ multiplex PCR. The sample shows 4,500 to 6,000 clones, roughly 69% of them seen only once. The source material was CD8+ T cells sorted from blood (inferred from file names), sampled from a patient given nivolumab and ipilimumab in sequence. The receptors were gathered from a human donor with melanoma. CDR3s include the opening cysteine and the closing phenylalanine or tryptophan. A D gene is named only where the DNA matches it firmly. Some rows mark clone size as missing; the rest say once, few, many or name a class of expanded clone.

D gene: TRBD1
J gene: TRBJ2-7
V gene: TRBV4-2
clone size: -
CDR3 protein: CASSQDIGDSSYEQYF
CDR3 DNA: TGTGCCAGCAGCCAAGATATCGGGGACAGCTCCTACGAGCAGTACTTC

D gene: -
J gene: TRBJ2-7
V gene: TRBV11-3
clone size: -
CDR3 protein: CASSPGGQAYEQYF
CDR3 DNA: TGTGCCAGCAGCCCTGGGGGCCAGGCCTACGAGCAGTACTTC

D gene: TRBD1
J gene: TRBJ1-2
V gene: TRBV29-1
clone size: -
CDR3 protein: CSVDGGTGALNGYTF
CDR3 DNA: TGCAGCGTTGACGGTGGGACAGGGGCCCTTAATGGCTACACCTTC

D gene: TRBD2
J gene: TRBJ2-5
V gene: TRBV9
clone size: -
CDR3 protein: CASSKAGGEETQYF
CDR3 DNA: TGTGCCAGCAGCAAAGCGGGAGGGGAAGAGACCCAGTACTTC

D gene: -
J gene: TRBJ2-1
V gene: TRBV19
clone size: -
CDR3 protein: CASSIGAASSYNEQFF
CDR3 DNA: TGTGCCAGTAGTATAGGAGCGGCCTCCTCCTACAATGAGCAGTTCTTC

D gene: -
J gene: TRBJ1-2
V gene: TRBV5-4
clone size: -
CDR3 protein: CASSLDQGLTGYAF
CDR3 DNA: TGTGCCAGCAGCTTGGATCAGGGGCTGACTGGCTACGCCTTC

D gene: TRBD2
J gene: TRBJ2-2
V gene: TRBV7-8
clone size: -
CDR3 protein: CASSLWTSGNTGELFF
CDR3 DNA: TGTGCCAGCAGCCTATGGACTAGCGGGAACACCGGGGAGCTGTTTTTT

D gene: -
J gene: TRBJ2-7
V gene: TRBV11-2
clone size: -
CDR3 protein: CASSLGAGSYEQYF
CDR3 DNA: TGTGCCAGCAGCTTAGGCGCAGGGTCCTACGAGCAGTACTTC

D gene: -
J gene: TRBJ2-1
V gene: TRBV19
clone size: -
CDR3 protein: CASSIQWTGRDEQFF
CDR3 DNA: TGTGCCAGTAGTATCCAGTGGACAGGGAGGGATGAGCAGTTCTTC

D gene: TRBD1
J gene: TRBJ1-2
V gene: TRBV11-2
clone size: -
CDR3 protein: CASSPGRGQIYGYTF
CDR3 DNA: TGTGCCAGCAGCCCCGGCAGGGGGCAGATCTATGGCTACACCTTC

D gene: -
J gene: TRBJ2-7
V gene: TRBV27
clone size: -
CDR3 protein: CASGNRINSYEQYF
CDR3 DNA: TGTGCCAGTGGAAACAGGATTAACTCCTACGAGCAGTACTTC

D gene: -
J gene: TRBJ1-4
V gene: TRBV10-1
clone size: -
CDR3 protein: CASSDRAEVSEKLFF
CDR3 DNA: TGCGCCAGCAGTGACCGCGCGGAGGTAAGTGAAAAACTGTTTTTT

D gene: -
J gene: TRBJ2-7
V gene: TRBV4-1
clone size: -
CDR3 protein: CASSQVGDYEQYF
CDR3 DNA: TGCGCCAGCAGCCAAGTAGGAGACTACGAGCAGTACTTC

D gene: -
J gene: TRBJ2-1
V gene: TRBV19
clone size: once
CDR3 protein: CASRWGGEYNEQFF
CDR3 DNA: TGTGCCAGTCGCTGGGGCGGGGAGTACAATGAGCAGTTCTTC

D gene: TRBD2
J gene: TRBJ2-3
V gene: TRBV4-2
clone size: -
CDR3 protein: CASSQEREGPDTQYF
CDR3 DNA: TGTGCCAGCAGCCAAGAGCGGGAGGGCCCAGATACGCAGTATTTT

D gene: -
J gene: TRBJ2-6
V gene: TRBV2
clone size: -
CDR3 protein: CASSDDNSGANVLTF
CDR3 DNA: TGTGCCAGCAGTGACGACAACTCTGGGGCCAACGTCCTGACTTTC

D gene: -
J gene: TRBJ1-2
V gene: TRBV6-5
clone size: -
CDR3 protein: CASSYSIEGDYGYTF
CDR3 DNA: TGTGCCAGCAGTTACTCGATAGAGGGGGACTATGGCTACACCTTC

D gene: TRBD1
J gene: TRBJ2-7
V gene: TRBV5-5
clone size: once
CDR3 protein: CASSLAGGAYEQYF
CDR3 DNA: TGTGCCAGCAGCTTGGCAGGGGGCGCGTACGAGCAGTACTTC

D gene: -
J gene: TRBJ2-7
V gene: TRBV4-2
clone size: -
CDR3 protein: CASSLTQSYEQYF
CDR3 DNA: TGTGCCAGCAGCTTAACTCAATCCTACGAGCAGTACTTC

D gene: -
J gene: TRBJ2-6
V gene: TRBV19
clone size: -
CDR3 protein: CASSPEPDSGANVLTF
CDR3 DNA: TGTGCCAGTAGTCCCGAGCCCGACTCTGGGGCCAACGTCCTGACTTTC

D gene: TRBD2
J gene: TRBJ2-5
V gene: TRBV7-9
clone size: -
CDR3 protein: CASSQAGGLLETQYF
CDR3 DNA: TGTGCCAGCAGCCAAGCGGGGGGGCTTCTTGAGACCCAGTACTTC

D gene: -
J gene: TRBJ2-1
V gene: TRBV9
clone size: -
CDR3 protein: CASSLSGGFYNEQFF
CDR3 DNA: TGTGCCAGCAGCCTTAGCGGAGGATTCTACAATGAGCAGTTCTTC

D gene: TRBD1
J gene: TRBJ2-7
V gene: TRBV7-9
clone size: -
CDR3 protein: CASSLAVSDRVSYEQYF
CDR3 DNA: TGTGCCAGCAGCTTAGCGGTGTCGGACAGGGTCTCCTACGAGCAGTACTTC

D gene: TRBD1
J gene: TRBJ2-7
V gene: TRBV2
clone size: -
CDR3 protein: CASWGQGLREFYEQYF
CDR3 DNA: TGTGCCAGCTGGGGACAGGGGTTGAGGGAGTTTTACGAGCAGTACTTC

D gene: TRBD2
J gene: TRBJ2-7
V gene: TRBV28
clone size: -
CDR3 protein: CASSLGQGRTSGEQYF
CDR3 DNA: TGTGCCAGCAGTTTAGGGCAGGGAAGGACTAGCGGGGAGCAGTACTTC

D gene: -
J gene: TRBJ2-7
V gene: TRBV27
clone size: -
CDR3 protein: CASSSRVSYEQYF
CDR3 DNA: TGTGCCAGCAGTTCCAGGGTATCCTACGAGCAGTACTTC

D gene: TRBD2
J gene: TRBJ2-2
V gene: TRBV27
clone size: -
CDR3 protein: CASSLGGGATGELFF
CDR3 DNA: TGTGCCAGCAGTTTAGGCGGGGGGGCTACCGGGGAGCTGTTTTTT

D gene: -
J gene: TRBJ1-5
V gene: TRBV5-6
clone size: once
CDR3 protein: CASSLVDGGSNQPQHF
CDR3 DNA: TGTGCCAGCAGCTTGGTTGACGGGGGAAGCAATCAGCCCCAGCATTTT

D gene: TRBD1
J gene: TRBJ1-2
V gene: TRBV30
clone size: -
CDR3 protein: CAWSGGTGESYYGYTF
CDR3 DNA: TGTGCCTGGAGCGGAGGGACAGGCGAATCATACTATGGCTACACCTTC

D gene: -
J gene: TRBJ1-6
V gene: TRBV19
clone size: -
CDR3 protein: CASSKGGVVNSPLHF
CDR3 DNA: TGTGCCAGTAGTAAGGGGGGGGTGGTAAATTCACCCCTCCACTTT

D gene: -
J gene: TRBJ2-7
V gene: TRBV27
clone size: -
CDR3 protein: CASSLSDIPIYEQYF
CDR3 DNA: TGTGCCAGCAGTTTATCCGACATACCGATTTACGAGCAGTACTTC

D gene: -
J gene: TRBJ2-2
V gene: TRBV7-9
clone size: -
CDR3 protein: CASSPRSGELFF
CDR3 DNA: TGTGCCAGCAGCCCGCGTAGCGGGGAGCTGTTTTTT

D gene: TRBD1
J gene: TRBJ2-1
V gene: TRBV4-1
clone size: -
CDR3 protein: CASSQGGQGRDEQFF
CDR3 DNA: TGCGCCAGCAGCCAAGGGGGACAGGGAAGAGATGAGCAGTTCTTC

D gene: -
J gene: TRBJ1-6
V gene: TRBV7-6
clone size: -
CDR3 protein: CASSLDTNYNSPLHF
CDR3 DNA: TGTGCCAGCAGCTTAGACACCAACTATAATTCCCCCCTCCACTTT

D gene: -
J gene: TRBJ1-4
V gene: TRBV7-6
clone size: -
CDR3 protein: CASSWQVETATNEKLFF
CDR3 DNA: TGTGCCAGCAGCTGGCAGGTGGAAACAGCAACTAATGAAAAACTGTTTTTT